This record looks at one T cell receptor (beta chain) sequence and its context. As yet, its antigen is unknown. Sequenced by immunoSEQ multiplex PCR; TCRdb stores in-frame clones only, minus some. Here the sample spans 10,000 to 15,000 clones, about 88% being singletons. CDR1 and CDR2 from the germline V gene are MNHNS and SASEGT. Trimming removed 3 bases from V and 6 bases from J, with 11 bases in between. There are 13 residues in the CDR3. The data stem from a study of STAT3 mutations in large granular lymphocyte leukemia. Study-wide background: More than 30% of treated T-LGLL patients showed hematologic response to immunosuppression.

General observations from the study: Differing intervals and regimens complicate linking therapy response to clone burden. Persisting codominant clonotypes may have hidden a small pathogenic clone. At least one immunodominant TCR beta clonotype appeared in every T-cell large granular lymphocyte leukemia patient. Some patients had dominant TCR clones larger than their STAT3 mutant burden.

The chain has TRBV6-1 and TRBJ1-1, with D possibly being TRBD1 (6 bases). What was sequenced was peripheral blood mononuclear cells. This TCR was recovered from a man aged 40-55 years with T-cell large granular lymphocyte leukemia. Some clones in this sample may be carry-over from other donors' samples. CDR3: CASSDRTAPEAFF. For the CDR3, the DNA is TGTGCCAGCAGTGATCGGACAGCTCCTGAAGCTTTCTTT.